These T cell receptor beta chains were read from a single sample in a study of blood T cell repertoires in COVID-19. The method was immunoSEQ multiplex PCR; TCRdb's version includes in-frame clones alone and lacks a portion of them. The sample lists about 230,000 clones; 70% to 90% were seen once. Sequencing used peripheral blood. These receptors came from a woman between 70 and 85 years old with active or convalescent COVID-19. Each CDR3 is given with its conserved first and last residue. The order of the fields is V gene, clone size, CDR3 protein. Clone sizes are given selectively: once, few, many, or a class where the clone is expanded.

TRBV18,-,CASSPLGSVTDTQYF
TRBV18,-,CASSPTGNYGYTF
TRBV6-5,-,CASMKTGPPYEQYF
TRBV5-1,few,CASSLGPPGADGYTF
TRBV7-2,few,CASSLEAGVTDEQFF
TRBV6-1,-,CASSEVGGTGGRAFF
TRBV18,-,CASSPQGQVYNEQFF
TRBV18,-,CASSPVQTSGHEQYF
TRBV30,-,CAWSVWGAGAYGYTF
TRBV12-3/TRBV12-4,-,CASSLTSGRQFF
TRBV19,few,CASSIDFREQFF
TRBV5-1,once,CASSLDPGTTNTGELFF
TRBV12-5,few,CASGLASGGTSYNEQFF
TRBV6-5,-,CASRVTRDNNQPQHF
TRBV6-6,once,CASSPPTGWKGMNTEAFF
TRBV19,-,CASSIRDTTEAFF
TRBV5-4,few,CASSWVQGQQETQYF
TRBV11-3,-,CASSLSAGDKNTGELFF
TRBV6-5,-,CASARYREGQPQHF
TRBV7-3,-,CASSPTPGGGSYEQYF
TRBV5-1,-,CASSLFGPTNEKLFF
TRBV11-3,once,CASSSTGSNTEAFF
TRBV2,-,CASSGSTRVGEQFF
TRBV27,-,CASSTRGPLNEQFF
TRBV4-1,-,CASSQASGASTDTQYF
TRBV5-1,-,CASSKGTSRTNEQFF
TRBV5-1,-,CASSFTSSGELFF
TRBV9,-,CASSVGRTPGPRGNTIYF
TRBV11-2,-,CASSLDLWAGSDSPGYTF
TRBV27,-,CASSLRPMGEKLFF
TRBV12-1,-,CASRFSGANVLTF
TRBV7-9,-,CASSLGLAGALDTQYF
TRBV28,-,CASRGTSGRARGTGELFF
TRBV30,-,CAWSSKSGNRSPLHF
TRBV7-3,-,CASSLVTGNTEAFF
TRBV18,-,CASSPRETTNEKLFF
TRBV2,-,CASSPLDRGDDEKLFF
TRBV3-1/TRBV3-2,-,CASSQARGREQYF
TRBV30,-,CAWSVSRSSSYNSPLHF
TRBV30,-,CAWSEMGLNQPQHF
TRBV19,-,CASSTPGLAGRGEETQYF
TRBV6-5,-,CASSYSSGLANYGYTF
TRBV5-4,-,CASSLVGGNTIYF
TRBV18,-,CASSPETGSVAYGYTF
TRBV7-9,-,CASSGTGVTSGAFF
TRBV28,-,CASRLQGGLGYEQYF
TRBV29-1,many,CSANDRGQVHF
TRBV7-2,-,CASSGRGNRETQYF
TRBV27,-,CASSLQGPKNIQYF
TRBV7-9,-,CASSFPGGNYGYTF
TRBV5-1,-,CASSFVGEKQETQYF
TRBV24-1,-,CATSDPGQGDEKLFF
TRBV7-3,-,CASSLNRGGEQFF
TRBV5-1,-,CASSSHTTNEKLFF
TRBV24-1,-,CATSEGPQETQYF